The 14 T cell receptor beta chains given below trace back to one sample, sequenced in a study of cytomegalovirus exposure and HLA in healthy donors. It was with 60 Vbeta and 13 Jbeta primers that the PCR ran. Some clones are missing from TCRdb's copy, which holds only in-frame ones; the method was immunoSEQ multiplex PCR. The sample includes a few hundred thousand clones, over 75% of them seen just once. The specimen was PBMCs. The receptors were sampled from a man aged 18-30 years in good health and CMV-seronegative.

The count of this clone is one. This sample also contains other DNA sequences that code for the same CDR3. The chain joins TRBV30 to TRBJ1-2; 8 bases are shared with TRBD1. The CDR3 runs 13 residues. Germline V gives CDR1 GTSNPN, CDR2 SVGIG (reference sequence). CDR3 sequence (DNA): TGTGCTTGCCAGACAGGGGAAGGCTATGGCTACACCTTC. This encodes CACQTGEGYGYTF.

CDR3 loop: CASSLSEGWGTEAFF. In nucleotides, the CDR3 is TGTGCCAGCAGCTTGTCGGAGGGCTGGGGCACTGAAGCTTTCTTT. The J gene is TRBJ1-1, the V gene TRBV5-6; D is unclear. There are 15 residues in the CDR3. Deletions cut 1 base from V and 4 bases from J, with 14 bases between. Germline V CDR1 and CDR2: SGHDT, YYEEEE.

The CDR3 spells CASSPTDFYTGELFF. CDR3 in DNA: TGTGCCAGCAGTCCAACGGACTTCTACACCGGGGAGCTGTTTTTT. The chain combines TRBV28 with TRBJ2-2, with a weak D call TRBD2 (5 bases). CDR1 and CDR2 from the germline V gene are MDHEN and SYDVKM. CDR3 length equals 15 residues. V was trimmed by 5 bases and J by 3 bases, leaving 13 bases between them.

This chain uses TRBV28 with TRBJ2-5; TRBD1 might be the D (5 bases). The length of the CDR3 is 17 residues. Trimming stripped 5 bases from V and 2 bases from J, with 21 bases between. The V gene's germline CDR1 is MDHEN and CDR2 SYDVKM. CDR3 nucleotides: TGTGCCAGCAGTCTGGGGCCCCCAGACAGTTCTCAAGAGACCCAGTACTTC. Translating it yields CASSLGPPDSSQETQYF. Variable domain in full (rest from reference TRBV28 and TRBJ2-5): DVKVTQSSRYLVKRTGEKVFLECVQDMDHENMFWYRQDPGLGLRLIYFSYDVKMKEKGDIPEGYSVSREKKERFSLILESASTNQTSMYLCASSLGPPDSSQETQYFGPGTRLLVL.

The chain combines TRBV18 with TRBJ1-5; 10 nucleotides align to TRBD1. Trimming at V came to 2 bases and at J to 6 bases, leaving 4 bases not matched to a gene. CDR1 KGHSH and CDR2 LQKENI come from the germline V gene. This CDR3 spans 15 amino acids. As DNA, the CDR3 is TGTGCCAGCTCACCAGAGACAGGGGGCGGTCAGCCCCAGCATTTT. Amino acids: CASSPETGGGQPQHF.

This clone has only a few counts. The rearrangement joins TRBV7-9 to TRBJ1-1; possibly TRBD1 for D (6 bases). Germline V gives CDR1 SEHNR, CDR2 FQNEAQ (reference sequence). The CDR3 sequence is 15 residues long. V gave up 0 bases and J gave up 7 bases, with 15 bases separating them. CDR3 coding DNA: TGTGCCAGCAGCTTAGCGAGCGGGGGGGGCGTTGAAGCTTTCTTT. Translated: CASSLASGGGVEAFF.

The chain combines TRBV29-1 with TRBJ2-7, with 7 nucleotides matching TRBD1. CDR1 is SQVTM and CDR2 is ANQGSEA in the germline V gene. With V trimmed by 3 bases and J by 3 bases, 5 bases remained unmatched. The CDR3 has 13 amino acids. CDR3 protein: CSVDGDRVYEQYF. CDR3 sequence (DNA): TGCAGCGTTGATGGAGACAGGGTCTACGAGCAGTACTTC.

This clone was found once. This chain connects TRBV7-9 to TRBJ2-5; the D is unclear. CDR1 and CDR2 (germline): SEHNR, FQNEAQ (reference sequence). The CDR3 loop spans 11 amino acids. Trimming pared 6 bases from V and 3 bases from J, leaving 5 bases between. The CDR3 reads CASSPKETQYF. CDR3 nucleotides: TGTGCCAGCAGTCCAAAAGAGACCCAGTACTTC.

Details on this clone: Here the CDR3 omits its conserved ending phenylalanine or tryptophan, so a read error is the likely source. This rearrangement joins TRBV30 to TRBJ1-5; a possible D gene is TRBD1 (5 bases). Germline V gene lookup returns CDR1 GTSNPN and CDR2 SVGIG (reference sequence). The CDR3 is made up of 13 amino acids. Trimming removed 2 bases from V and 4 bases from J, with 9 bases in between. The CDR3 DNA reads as TGTGCCTGGAGTAGGAAGGGGAATCAGCCCCAGCATTCT. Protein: CAWSRKGNQPQHS.

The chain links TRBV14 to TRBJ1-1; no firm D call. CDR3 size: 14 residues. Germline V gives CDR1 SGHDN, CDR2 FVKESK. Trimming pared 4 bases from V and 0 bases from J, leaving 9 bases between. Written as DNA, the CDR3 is TGTGCCAGCAGCCCCCAACCGGTGAACACTGAAGCTTTCTTT. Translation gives CASSPQPVNTEAFF.

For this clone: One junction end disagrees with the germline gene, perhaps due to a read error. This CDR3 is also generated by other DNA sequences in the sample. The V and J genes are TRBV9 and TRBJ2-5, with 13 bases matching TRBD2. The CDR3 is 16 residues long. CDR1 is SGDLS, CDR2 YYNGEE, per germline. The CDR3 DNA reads TGCGCCAGCAGCGTAGGACTAGCGGGAGCTATGGAGACCCAGTACTTC. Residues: CASSVGLAGAMETQYF.

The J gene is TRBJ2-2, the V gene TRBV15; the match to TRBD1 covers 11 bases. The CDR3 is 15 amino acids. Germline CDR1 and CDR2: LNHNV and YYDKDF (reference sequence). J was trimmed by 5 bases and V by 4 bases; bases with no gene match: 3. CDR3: CATSIGQGATGELFF. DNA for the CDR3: TGTGCCACCAGCATAGGACAGGGGGCGACCGGGGAGCTGTTTTTT.

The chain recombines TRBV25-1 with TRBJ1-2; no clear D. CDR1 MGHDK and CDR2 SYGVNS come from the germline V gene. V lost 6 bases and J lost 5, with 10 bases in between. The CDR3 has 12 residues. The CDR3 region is CASSRDLYGYTF. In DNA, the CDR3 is TGTGCCAGCAGCCGGGATCTTTATGGCTACACCTTC.

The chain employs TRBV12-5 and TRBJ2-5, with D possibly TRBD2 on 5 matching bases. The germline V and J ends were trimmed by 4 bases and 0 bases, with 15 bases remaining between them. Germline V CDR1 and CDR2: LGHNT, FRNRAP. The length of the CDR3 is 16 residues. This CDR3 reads CASGSNTRLNQETQYF. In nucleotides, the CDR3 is TGTGCTAGTGGTTCCAACACGAGACTAAACCAAGAGACCCAGTACTTC.